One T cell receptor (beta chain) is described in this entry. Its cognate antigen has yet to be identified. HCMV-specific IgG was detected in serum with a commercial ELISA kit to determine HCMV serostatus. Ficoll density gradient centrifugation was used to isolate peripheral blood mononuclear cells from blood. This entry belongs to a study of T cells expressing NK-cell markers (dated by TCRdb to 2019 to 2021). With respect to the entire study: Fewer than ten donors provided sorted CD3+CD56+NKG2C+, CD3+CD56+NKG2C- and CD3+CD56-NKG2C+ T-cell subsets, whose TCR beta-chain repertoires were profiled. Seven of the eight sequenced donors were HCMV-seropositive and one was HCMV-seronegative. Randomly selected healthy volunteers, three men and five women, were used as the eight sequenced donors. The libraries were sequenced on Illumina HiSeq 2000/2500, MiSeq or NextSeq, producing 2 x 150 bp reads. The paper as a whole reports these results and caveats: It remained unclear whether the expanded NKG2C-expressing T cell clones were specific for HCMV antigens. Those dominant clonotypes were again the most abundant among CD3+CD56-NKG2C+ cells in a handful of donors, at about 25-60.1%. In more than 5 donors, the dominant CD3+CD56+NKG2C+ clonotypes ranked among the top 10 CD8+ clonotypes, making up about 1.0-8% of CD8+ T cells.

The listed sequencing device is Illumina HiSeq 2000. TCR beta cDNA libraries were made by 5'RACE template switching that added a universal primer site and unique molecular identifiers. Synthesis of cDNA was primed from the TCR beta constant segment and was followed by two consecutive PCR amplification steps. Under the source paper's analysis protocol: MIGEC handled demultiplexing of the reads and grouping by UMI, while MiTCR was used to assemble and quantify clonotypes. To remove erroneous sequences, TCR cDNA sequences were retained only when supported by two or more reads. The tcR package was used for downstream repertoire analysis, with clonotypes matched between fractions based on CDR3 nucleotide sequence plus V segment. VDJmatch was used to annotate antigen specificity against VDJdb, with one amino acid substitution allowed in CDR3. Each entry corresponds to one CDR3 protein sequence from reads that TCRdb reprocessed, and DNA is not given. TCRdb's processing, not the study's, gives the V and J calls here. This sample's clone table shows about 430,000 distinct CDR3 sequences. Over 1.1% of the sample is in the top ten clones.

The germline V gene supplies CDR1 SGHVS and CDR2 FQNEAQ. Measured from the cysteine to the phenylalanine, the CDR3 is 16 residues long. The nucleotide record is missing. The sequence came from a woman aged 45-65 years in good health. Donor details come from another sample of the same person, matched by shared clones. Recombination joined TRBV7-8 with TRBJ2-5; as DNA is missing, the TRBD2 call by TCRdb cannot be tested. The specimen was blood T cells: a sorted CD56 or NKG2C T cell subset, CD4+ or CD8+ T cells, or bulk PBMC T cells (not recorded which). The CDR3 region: CASSTNVGQGLKTQYF.